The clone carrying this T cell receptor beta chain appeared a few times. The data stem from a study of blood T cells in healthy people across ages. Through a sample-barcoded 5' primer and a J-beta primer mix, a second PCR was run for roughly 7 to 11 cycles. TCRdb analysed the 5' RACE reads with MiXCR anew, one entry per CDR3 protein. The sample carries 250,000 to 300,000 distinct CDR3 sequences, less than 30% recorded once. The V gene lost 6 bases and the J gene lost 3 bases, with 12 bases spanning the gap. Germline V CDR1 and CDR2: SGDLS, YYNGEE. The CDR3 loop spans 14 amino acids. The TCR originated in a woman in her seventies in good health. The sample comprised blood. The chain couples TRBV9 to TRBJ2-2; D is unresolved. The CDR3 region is CASTAAEDTGELFF. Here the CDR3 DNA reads TGTGCCAGCACCGCGGCCGAGGACACCGGGGAGCTGTTTTTT.